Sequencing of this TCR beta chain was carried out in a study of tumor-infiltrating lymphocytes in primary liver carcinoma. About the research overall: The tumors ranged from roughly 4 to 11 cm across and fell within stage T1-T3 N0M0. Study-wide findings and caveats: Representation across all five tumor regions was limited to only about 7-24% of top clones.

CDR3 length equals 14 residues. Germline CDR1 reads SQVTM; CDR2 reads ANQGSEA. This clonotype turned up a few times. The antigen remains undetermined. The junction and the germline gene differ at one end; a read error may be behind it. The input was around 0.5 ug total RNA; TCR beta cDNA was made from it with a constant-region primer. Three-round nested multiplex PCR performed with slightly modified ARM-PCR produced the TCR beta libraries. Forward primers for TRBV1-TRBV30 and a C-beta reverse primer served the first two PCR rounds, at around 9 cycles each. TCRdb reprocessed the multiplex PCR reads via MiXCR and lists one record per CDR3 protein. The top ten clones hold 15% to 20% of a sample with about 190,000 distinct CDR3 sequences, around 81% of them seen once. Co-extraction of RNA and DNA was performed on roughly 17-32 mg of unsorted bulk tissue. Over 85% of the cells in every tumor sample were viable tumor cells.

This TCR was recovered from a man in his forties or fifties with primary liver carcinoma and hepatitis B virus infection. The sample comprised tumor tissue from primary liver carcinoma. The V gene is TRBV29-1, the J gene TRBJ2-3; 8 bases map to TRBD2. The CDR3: CSVELAGHTDKQYF. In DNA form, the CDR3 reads TGCAGTGTTGAGTTAGCGGGGCACACAGATAAGCAGTATTTT.